This T cell receptor beta chain is drawn from a study of T cell changes during pregnancy in multiple sclerosis. Sequencing used immunoSEQ multiplex PCR; TCRdb keeps in-frame clones, though not all of them. The table includes tens of thousands of clones, 90% detected once. Germline values: CDR1 LNHDA, CDR2 SQIVND (reference sequence). CDR3 length equals 13 residues. V shed 5 bases and J shed 4 bases, with 11 bases lying between them. The chain couples TRBV19 to TRBJ1-2, with unresolved D. The sequence came from a female donor with multiple sclerosis, enrolled in a pregnancy study. Sequencing used CD4+ T cells from peripheral blood mononuclear cells, obtained in the first trimester of pregnancy. CDR3 sequence reads: CASSPTIPYGYTF. The CDR3 DNA is TGTGCCAGTAGTCCTACCATACCCTATGGCTACACCTTC.